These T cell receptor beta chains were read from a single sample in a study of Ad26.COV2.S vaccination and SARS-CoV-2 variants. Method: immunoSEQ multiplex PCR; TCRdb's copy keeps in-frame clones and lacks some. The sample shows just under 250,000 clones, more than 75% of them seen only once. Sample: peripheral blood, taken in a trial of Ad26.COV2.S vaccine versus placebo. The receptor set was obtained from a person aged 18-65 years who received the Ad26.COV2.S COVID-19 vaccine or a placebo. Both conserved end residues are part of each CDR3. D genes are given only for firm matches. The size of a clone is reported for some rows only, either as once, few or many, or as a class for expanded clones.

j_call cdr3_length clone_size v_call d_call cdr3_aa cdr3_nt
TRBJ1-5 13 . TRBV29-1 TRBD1 CSARQGLGQPQHF TGCAGCGCCAGACAGGGGCTAGGCCAGCCCCAGCATTTT
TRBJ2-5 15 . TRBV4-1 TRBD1 CASSPPVQGGETQYF TGCGCCAGCAGCCCCCCCGTACAGGGGGGAGAGACCCAGTACTTC
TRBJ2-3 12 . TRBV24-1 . CATERVPGMQYF TGTGCCACCGAACGGGTCCCAGGGATGCAGTATTTT
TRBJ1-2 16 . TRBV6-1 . CASSEALGAGYYGYTF TGTGCCAGCAGTGAAGCTCTAGGAGCAGGGTACTATGGCTACACCTTC
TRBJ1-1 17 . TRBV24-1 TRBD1 CATPGTLTGTVKTEAFF TGTGCCACCCCGGGGACTTTGACAGGGACAGTAAAGACTGAAGCTTTCTTT
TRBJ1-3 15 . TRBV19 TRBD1 CASSNHRGLGNTIYF TGTGCCAGTAGTAACCACAGGGGGCTCGGAAACACCATATATTTT
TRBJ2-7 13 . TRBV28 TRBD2 CASTTAGVYEQYF TGTGCCAGCACCACAGCGGGAGTCTACGAGCAGTACTTC
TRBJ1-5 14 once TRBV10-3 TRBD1 CAIRDDRGIQPQHF TGTGCCATCAGGGACGACAGGGGGATTCAGCCCCAGCATTTT
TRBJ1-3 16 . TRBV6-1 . CASSEGFLGAGNTIYF TGTGCCAGCAGTGAAGGCTTCTTGGGGGCTGGAAACACCATATATTTT
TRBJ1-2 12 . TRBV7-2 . CASSLAGYGYTF TGTGCCAGCAGCTTAGCAGGGTATGGCTACACCTTC
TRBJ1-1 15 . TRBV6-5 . CASSYRKGGITEAFF TGTGCCAGCAGTTATCGGAAAGGGGGAATCACTGAAGCTTTCTTT
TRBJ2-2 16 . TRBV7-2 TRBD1 CASSESATGKGGELFF TGTGCCAGCAGCGAGTCAGCGACAGGGAAGGGCGGGGAGCTGTTTTTT
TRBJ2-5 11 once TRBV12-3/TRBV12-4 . CASQGGETQYF TGTGCCAGCCAAGGGGGAGAGACCCAGTACTTC
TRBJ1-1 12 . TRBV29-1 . CSVEEGGTEAFF TGCAGCGTTGAAGAGGGGGGCACTGAAGCTTTCTTT
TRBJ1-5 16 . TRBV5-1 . CASSWWRGHRNQPQHF TGCGCCAGCAGCTGGTGGAGGGGACACCGCAATCAGCCCCAGCATTTT
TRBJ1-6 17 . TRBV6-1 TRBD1 CASSDPLGTGENSPLHF TGTGCCAGCAGTGACCCCCTTGGGACAGGGGAGAATTCACCCCTCCACTTT
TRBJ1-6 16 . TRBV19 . CASSMGRLEYNSPLHF TGTGCCAGTAGTATGGGGCGGCTGGAGTATAATTCACCCCTCCACTTT
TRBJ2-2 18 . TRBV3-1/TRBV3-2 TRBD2 CASRSTDGTSGSTGELFF TGTGCCAGCAGGTCCACTGACGGGACTAGCGGGTCCACCGGGGAGCTGTTTTTT